This TCR beta chain was recovered during a study of quantifying T cell responses using KT2 cells. About the research overall: TCR alpha and beta constant-region primers primed reverse transcription of RNA. Under optimum conditions, T4 ligation efficiency was estimated at more than 8%.

The V end lost 5 bases, the J end lost 4 bases, and 11 bases lay between the germline ends. The CDR3 has 12 amino acids. The germline gives CDR1 DFQATT, CDR2 SNEGSKA (reference sequence). This clonotype was recorded many times. The cDNA 3' end received a ligated oligonucleotide with a UMI. The first PCR ran 4 to 5 cycles with an equimolar RC1.1 and RC1.2 beta primer mix. TCRdb itself ran the UMI-ligation and nested PCR reads through MiXCR, one entry per CDR3 protein. The table shows fewer than 50,000 distinct CDR3 sequences, with approximately 15% occurring only once. This sequence joins TRBV20-1 and TRBJ1-2; D remains unclear. This receptor was obtained from a human donor. Sequencing input: PBMCs spiked with cells of the T cell clone KT2. CDR3 bases: TGCAGTGCTTTCGGGCTCACCTATGGCTACACCTTC. Amino acids: CSAFGLTYGYTF.